Shown below are 12 T cell receptor beta chains from a single sample sequenced in a study of blood T cell repertoires in COVID-19. Repertoires were generated with immunoSEQ multiplex PCR, while TCRdb's copy carries only in-frame clones and drops some. The sample yields 250,000 or so clones, around 87% seen once. Material: peripheral blood. These receptor sequences come from a woman in her seventies with active or convalescent COVID-19.

The genes are TRBV3-1 (or the pseudogene TRBV3-2) and TRBJ2-3; 7 nucleotides line up with TRBD2. Germline CDR1 and CDR2: LGHDT and YNNKEL (reference sequence). This CDR3 contains 14 residues. The V and J ends lost 4 bases and 2 bases, in that order; junction bases with no gene match: 3. The CDR3 loop reads CASSPAGNTDTQYF. DNA for the CDR3: TGTGCCAGCAGCCCAGCGGGGAACACAGATACGCAGTATTTT.

The V and J genes are TRBV5-4 and TRBJ1-2, with D perhaps matching TRBD1 (6 bases). Trimming pared 5 bases from V and 0 bases from J, leaving 14 bases between. CDR1 SGHNT and CDR2 YYREEE come from the germline V gene (reference sequence). The CDR3 has 15 amino acids. The CDR3 nucleotides are TGTGCCAGCAGGCCCGACAGGATCTCTAACTATGGCTACACCTTC. The encoded protein is CASRPDRISNYGYTF.

The rearrangement uses TRBV7-8 and TRBJ1-2, with D unresolved. Germline loops: CDR1 SGHVS, CDR2 FQNEAQ. The CDR3 spans 14 residues. Trimming left V 1 base short and J 7 bases short, with 13 bases between. CDR3 nucleotide sequence: TGTGCCAGCAGCTTAGGGCAGGTAGTGTTTGGCTACACCTTC. Its translation: CASSLGQVVFGYTF.

Written as DNA, the CDR3 is TGTGCCAGCAGTGAACCAAGCGAAGCTTTCTTT. This encodes CASSEPSEAFF. This chain joins TRBV6-1 and TRBJ1-1; D gene unclear. Germline CDR1 is MNHNS and CDR2 is SASEGT. The germline V and J ends were trimmed by 2 bases and 8 bases, with 6 bases remaining between them. The CDR3 runs 11 residues.

The chain employs TRBV2 and TRBJ1-4; D is possibly TRBD1 (5 bases). V lost 4 bases and J lost 4, with 19 bases in between. CDR3 size: 17 residues. Germline values: CDR1 SNHLY, CDR2 FYNNEI. The CDR3 DNA reads as TGTGCCAGCAGTGGGGGCTGGCTAGGACGGAATAATGAAAAACTGTTTTTT. Residues: CASSGGWLGRNNEKLFF.

The chain combines TRBV2 with TRBJ2-7, with D possibly being TRBD1 (6 bases). The length of the CDR3 is 14 residues. CDR1 is SNHLY and CDR2 is FYNNEI in the germline V gene. Deletions cut 4 bases from V and 3 bases from J, with 13 bases between. DNA for the CDR3: TGTGCCAGCAGTGCACCGGACAGCAACTACGAGCAGTACTTC. Its protein product is CASSAPDSNYEQYF.

This clone was seen a single time. V is TRBV10-3 and J is TRBJ2-1; no firm D call. V was clipped by 2 bases and J by 6 bases, with 8 bases between them. Germline lookup yields CDR1 ENHRY and CDR2 SYGVKD. CDR3 length equals 13 residues. In DNA form, the CDR3 reads TGTGCCATCAGTGAGGGAAGAGGCAATGAGCAGTTCTTC. It yields the protein CAISEGRGNEQFF.

The V gene is TRBV4-3, the J gene TRBJ2-3; 12 positions agree with TRBD2. CDR1 is LGHNA and CDR2 is YSLEER in the germline V gene. The length of the CDR3 is 17 residues. The junction had 6 bases not matched to a gene; V was cut back by 5 bases and J by 0 bases. CDR3 DNA sequence: TGCGCCAGCAGCGAAACTAGCGGGGGGACTAGCACAGATACGCAGTATTTT. Encoded protein: CASSETSGGTSTDTQYF.

This clone showed up just once. This sequence joins TRBV11-2 and TRBJ1-1, with D unclear. CDR1 SGHAT and CDR2 FQNNGV come from the germline V gene. This CDR3 region has 14 residues. Trimming took off 3 bases at V and 1 base at J, with 9 bases between the two ends. The CDR3, as DNA: TGTGCCAGCAGCTTTGTCATCCCGAACACTGAAGCTTTCTTT. Translation gives CASSFVIPNTEAFF.

V and J are TRBV4-3 and TRBJ2-1, with 8 bases that match TRBD1. Per germline, CDR1 LGHNA and CDR2 YSLEER. The CDR3 loop spans 19 amino acids. Trimming took 0 bases from V and 9 from J; bases not matched to a gene: 19. The DNA for the CDR3 is TGCGCCAGCAGCCAAGAGAGGCATCAAATTACGAGACAGGGGAGTGAGCAGTTCTTC. Encoded protein: CASSQERHQITRQGSEQFF.

The V gene is TRBV6-4, the J gene TRBJ1-6; the D is unclear. The germline V and J ends were trimmed by 4 bases and 6 bases, with 7 bases remaining between them. Germline assignment: CDR1 MRHNA and CDR2 SNTAGT. The CDR3 runs to 13 residues. In DNA, the CDR3 is TGTGCCAGCAGTGCTTTAATTAATTCACCCCTCCACTTT. This sequence encodes CASSALINSPLHF.

This chain connects TRBV6-5 to TRBJ1-1; maybe TRBD1 (6 bases). V lost 2 bases and J lost 4, with 14 bases in between. CDR3 length equals 15 residues. The germline gives CDR1 MNHEY, CDR2 SVGAGI. CDR3 sequence (DNA): TGTGCCAGCAGTTACCAACTGGACAGCAGCACTGAAGCTTTCTTT. Translating gives CASSYQLDSSTEAFF.